This T cell receptor (beta chain) originates from a study of CD8+CD57+ T cells in acquired aplastic anemia. Study background: Sorted CD4+ and CD8+ cells gave an average of around 3.1 ug of DNA.

For CDR3 and TCR beta VDJ profiling, genomic DNA was the template used. One entry per CDR3 protein results from TCRdb running MiXCR on the reads. The sample holds 190,000 or so distinct CDR3 sequences, under 65% seen once. The receptor's source is a human donor in good health. The source material was sorted CD4+, CD8+, or CD8+CD57+ T cells (not recorded which) from PBMCs.

The CDR3 reads CATSSGTGGHNEQFF. The DNA of the CDR3 is TGTGCCACCAGCAGTGGGACAGGGGGGCATAATGAGCAGTTCTTC. The chain is built from TRBV15 and TRBJ2-1, with TRBD1 matching 11 bases. The CDR3 sequence is 15 residues long. Germline trimming cut 3 bases from V and 7 bases from J; bases unmatched to any gene: 5. In germline, CDR1 is LNHNV, CDR2 YYDKDF (reference sequence).